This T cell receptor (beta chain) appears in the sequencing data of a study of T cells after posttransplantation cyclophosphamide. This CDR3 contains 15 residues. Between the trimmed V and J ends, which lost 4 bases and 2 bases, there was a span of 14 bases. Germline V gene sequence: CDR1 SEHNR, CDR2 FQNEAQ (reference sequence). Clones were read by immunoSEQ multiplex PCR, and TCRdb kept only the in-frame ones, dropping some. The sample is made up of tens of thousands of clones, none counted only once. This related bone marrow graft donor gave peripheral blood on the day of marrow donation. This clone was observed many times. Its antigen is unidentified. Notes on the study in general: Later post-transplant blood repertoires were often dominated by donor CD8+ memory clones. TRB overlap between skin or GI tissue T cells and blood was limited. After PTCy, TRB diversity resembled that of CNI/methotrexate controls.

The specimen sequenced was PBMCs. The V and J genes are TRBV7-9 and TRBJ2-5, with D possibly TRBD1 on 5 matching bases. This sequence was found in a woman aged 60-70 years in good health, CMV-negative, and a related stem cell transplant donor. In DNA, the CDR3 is TGTGCCAGCAGCTCGGACACTATCCTTCAAGAGACCCAGTACTTC. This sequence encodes CASSSDTILQETQYF.